This TCR beta chain originates from a study of OX40 agonist ivuxolimab in advanced cancers. The overall study: A history of anti-PD-1, anti-PD-L1 or anti-CTLA-4 therapy was acceptable, and over 35% had some. One hepatocellular carcinoma and a couple of cutaneous melanoma patients partially responded. Study-level findings and limits: Normalized expansion of T-cell clones was also low for some nonresponders. Blood T cells, both CD4+ and CD8+, expanded clonally by week 6 at 0.1 to 3.0 mg/kg.

Using immunoSEQ multiplex PCR, the repertoire was profiled, and TCRdb retains in-frame clones only, with some absent. Among tens of thousands of clones listed, about 85% were seen once. CDR1 is LNHDA and CDR2 is SQIVND in the germline V gene (reference sequence). After removal of 7 bases from V and 0 bases from J, the junction contained 8 bases not matched to a gene. The CDR3 spans 15 residues. About this clone: Antigen unknown.

The gene calls are TRBV19 and TRBJ2-5; 7 positions match TRBD1. Sequences were derived from CD4+ or CD8+ T cells sorted from blood, sampled in a trial of the OX40 agonist ivuxolimab. This clonotype was sampled from an adult with an advanced solid tumor such as melanoma, head and neck, liver or kidney cancer. The CDR3 region has the DNA TGTGCCAGTAATCGAGGGGGCCCCAACCAAGAGACCCAGTACTTC. This encodes CASNRGGPNQETQYF.